This T cell receptor (beta chain) was sequenced during a study of blood T cell repertoires in COVID-19. Study in general: Italy, Spain and the United States were the sources of the convalescent and acute COVID-19 samples. PBMCs, B-cell-depleted T cells, or T cells were the source of the cDNA or gDNA that made up the material.

The CDR3 covers 16 residues. CDR1 and CDR2 from the germline V gene are MNHEY and SVGEGT. Trimming cost V 4 bases and J 1 base; bases outside gene matches: 7. Authors' processing steps: Estimation of nucleated cell counts relied on the amplification of reference gene primers. Clones were read by immunoSEQ multiplex PCR, and TCRdb kept only the in-frame ones, dropping some. The V and J calls and clone size come from that table; D and trimming were worked out from the DNA. The table includes about 120,000 clones, about 80% detected once. This receptor was taken from a man in his fifties or sixties with active or convalescent COVID-19. The chain employs TRBV6-2 or TRBV6-3 and TRBJ1-1; 9 bases fit TRBD1. Sequencing was done on a sample of peripheral blood. The chain's CDR3 is CASSSARTGENTEAFF. CDR3 in DNA: TGTGCCAGCAGTTCCGCCCGGACAGGGGAGAACACTGAAGCTTTCTTT.